The clone carrying this T cell receptor beta chain was seen repeatedly, ten times or more. The data are from a study of human T cells and chemical hapten exposure. Study at large: Patches with 0.01% DPC went on the upper back, and the tests were read at 6 days. Cases of alopecia areata, totalis or universalis occurred in a predominantly female patient group.

The library put unique molecular identifiers onto individual cDNA molecules. From the RACE reads, TCRdb called clonotypes with MiXCR, one entry per CDR3 protein. The sample contains 120,000 or so distinct CDR3 sequences, roughly 15% of which appear only once. Looked up from germline, CDR1 is MGHRA and CDR2 is YSYEKL. Trimming took 2 bases from V and 3 from J, leaving 11 bases between them. The CDR3 has 16 residues. Time point defined: patch test 1, 2 weeks after DPC sensitization. Treatment in this sample: therapeutic diphenylcyclopropenone sensitization with weekly scalp DPC. Sample donors consisted of patients with alopecia, aged 18 to 70 years, who were suitable for DPC.

This chain uses TRBV4-1 with TRBJ1-6; D gene ambiguous. This specimen consisted of whole blood, obtained in connection with sensitization to the hapten diphenylcyclopropenone (DPC). The TCR sequence derives from a man aged 18-30 years with alopecia areata. Some clones in this sample may be carry-over from other donors' samples. The CDR3 DNA reads TGCGCCAGCAGCCAACTTAGGACTCACTATAATTCACCCCTCCACTTT. Translated: CASSQLRTHYNSPLHF.